This T cell receptor (beta chain) was profiled in a study of T cells in Graves' hyperthyroidism and ophthalmopathy. TCR beta CDR3 region amplification was performed from RNA transcripts. First-round RT-PCR targeting the TCR CDR3 was performed with the HTBI primer set. One entry per CDR3 protein, called by TCRdb with MiXCR from the multiplex PCR reads. Seen here are about 840,000 distinct CDR3 sequences, roughly 37% observed once, and the top ten hold 8% to 9%. The study left out patients who had uncontrolled infection, other autoimmune disease, pregnancy or lactation. The diagnoses drew upon clinical symptoms, serum thyroxine and TRAb, thyroid ultrasound and orbital computed tomography. An approximately 10 ml volume of fresh peripheral blood provided the PBMCs. The study's findings and limits: Blood held most thyroid clonotypes expanded above 0.001 frequency.

The CDR3 is 13 amino acids. The V and J ends lost 8 bases and 1 base respectively, with 9 bases between them. Germline V gene sequence: CDR1 SGHTA, CDR2 FQGNSA. Note on this clonotype: The antigen is not known.

The source of this sequence is a man aged 18-30 years with Graves' hyperthyroidism. Sequences were obtained from blood. The chain joins TRBV7-2 to TRBJ1-5, with D possibly matching TRBD1 (5 bases). The CDR3 is CASARQSNQPQHF. DNA of the CDR3: TGTGCCAGCGCCCGACAGAGCAATCAGCCCCAGCATTTT.